The next 25 T cell receptor beta chains were all read from a single sample in a study of blood T cell repertoires in COVID-19. The table came from immunoSEQ multiplex PCR; TCRdb's copy has only in-frame clones and leaves some out. This sample has around 78,000 clones, with around nine tenths found just once. Specimen: PBMCs or T cells enriched from blood (not recorded which). These receptor sequences come from a woman aged 45-60 years with acute COVID-19.

The chain employs TRBV10-3 and TRBJ2-1, with TRBD2 matching over 12 bases. Germline-derived CDR1 and CDR2 are ENHRY and SYGVKD. V lost 5 bases, J lost 3 bases, and 2 bases stayed unmatched. CDR3 length: 15 amino acids. CDR3 bases: TGTGCCATCAGTCCGACTAGCGGGAGCTACAATGAGCAGTTCTTC. Translation: CAISPTSGSYNEQFF.

The V and J genes are TRBV5-1 and TRBJ1-1, with D possibly matching TRBD1 (5 bases). The germline gives CDR1 SGHRS, CDR2 YFSETQ. With 3 bases removed from V and 11 bases from J, the gap between germline ends came to 17 bases. The length of the CDR3 is 13 residues. In DNA, the CDR3 is TGCGCCAGCAGCTCGGGGGTTGACCACGAGGCTTTCTTT. This sequence encodes CASSSGVDHEAFF.

CDR3 region: CSVEESGGNEKLFF. The CDR3 nucleotides read TGCAGCGTTGAAGAATCAGGGGGGAATGAAAAACTGTTTTTT. The genes are TRBV29-1 and TRBJ1-4; TRBD1 agrees at 7 bases. Germline assignment: CDR1 SQVTM and CDR2 ANQGSEA. The CDR3 runs 14 residues. With V trimmed by 0 bases and J by 5 bases, 3 bases remained unmatched.

The V gene is TRBV19, the J gene TRBJ1-2; TRBD1 is a possible D gene (6 bases). This CDR3 is 15 amino acids long. V lost 5 bases to trimming and J lost 2 bases, with 15 bases between them. Germline loops: CDR1 LNHDA, CDR2 SQIVND (reference sequence). CDR3 protein: CASSVSGTQNYGYTF. The CDR3, as DNA: TGTGCCAGTAGTGTTTCCGGGACACAGAACTATGGCTACACCTTC.

The chain links TRBV2 to TRBJ2-1; 12 bases are a match to TRBD2. The CDR3 runs to 15 residues. V shed 2 bases and J 7 bases; nucleotides not matched to a gene: 3. Germline assignment: CDR1 SNHLY and CDR2 FYNNEI. Here the CDR3 reads CASSEWLAGGNEQFF. The CDR3 nucleotides read TGTGCCAGCAGTGAATGGCTAGCGGGAGGGAATGAGCAGTTCTTC. The full variable domain, with the rest looked up from reference TRBV2 and TRBJ2-1, is EPEVTQTPSHQVTQMGQEVILRCVPISNHLYFYWYRQILGQKVEFLVSFYNNEISEKSEIFDDQFSVERPDGSNFTLKIRSTKLEDSAMYFCASSEWLAGGNEQFFGPGTRLTVL.

This rearrangement joins TRBV7-2 to TRBJ2-1, with 7 bases identical to TRBD1. Germline trimming cut 4 bases from V and 1 base from J; bases unmatched to any gene: 4. This CDR3 region has 15 residues. CDR1 is SGHTA and CDR2 is FQGNSA in the germline V gene. The chain's CDR3 is CASSSGGRSYNEQFF. The CDR3 coding sequence is TGTGCCAGCAGCTCAGGGGGTAGGTCCTACAATGAGCAGTTCTTC.

The V gene is TRBV5-4, the J gene TRBJ2-3, with 8 bases lining up with TRBD2. The CDR3 has 15 residues. Per the germline V gene, CDR1 is SGHNT and CDR2 is YYREEE (reference sequence). Trimming removed 1 base from V and 1 base from J; junction bases left unmatched: 2. Here the CDR3 reads CASSLPLAGTDTQYF. The DNA for the CDR3 is TGTGCCAGCAGCTTGCCACTAGCGGGCACAGATACGCAGTATTTT.

The rearrangement joins TRBV2 to TRBJ2-7; 9 nucleotides match TRBD2. CDR3 length: 12 residues. V shed 5 bases, J shed 4 bases, and the junction held 0 bases outside the gene matches. Germline V gene sequence: CDR1 SNHLY, CDR2 FYNNEI. The CDR3, as DNA: TGTGCCAGCAGTAGCGGGAGGTACGAGCAGTACTTC. This gives the protein CASSSGRYEQYF.

The V and J genes are TRBV12-3 or TRBV12-4 and TRBJ1-1; tentative D call: TRBD1 (6 bases). The ends were cut back, 5 bases at V and 4 bases at J, with 11 bases in the middle. CDR3 size: 13 residues. The CDR3 spells CASSLGQPTEAFF. The DNA for the CDR3 is TGTGCCAGCAGTCTCGGACAGCCCACTGAAGCTTTCTTT.

The chain combines TRBV6-4 with TRBJ2-3; 8 nucleotides match TRBD2. This CDR3 is built from 16 residues. The V gene end was trimmed by 1 base and the J gene end by 3 bases; junction bases not matched to a gene: 6. In germline, CDR1 is MRHNA, CDR2 SNTAGT. The CDR3: CASSDLTGGPTDTQYF. As DNA, the CDR3 is TGTGCCAGCAGTGACTTAACGGGAGGGCCGACAGATACGCAGTATTTT.

The chain employs TRBV11-2 and TRBJ1-1; D is perhaps TRBD1 (6 bases). The germline V and J ends were trimmed by 4 bases and 5 bases, with 8 bases remaining between them. This CDR3 spans 12 amino acids. Germline V lookup: CDR1 SGHAT, CDR2 FQNNGV. The DNA of the CDR3 is TGTGCCAGCAGCTCCGGACAGACTGAAGCTTTCTTT. Protein sequence: CASSSGQTEAFF.

This clone was seen once. The chain has TRBV18 and TRBJ2-7; 10 bases match TRBD1. J lost 7 bases, V lost 2 bases, and 8 bases had no gene match. The CDR3 is 15 amino acids. In germline, CDR1 is KGHSH, CDR2 LQKENI. CDR3 protein: CASSPTTGGRYEQYF. The DNA for the CDR3 is TGTGCCAGCTCACCAACGACAGGGGGCCGATATGAGCAGTACTTC.

The chain combines TRBV10-3 with TRBJ2-1; D possibly corresponds to TRBD2 (5 bases). The germline V gene encodes CDR1 ENHRY and CDR2 SYGVKD. The CDR3 contains 14 residues. Trimming took 3 bases from V and 4 from J, leaving 10 bases between them. The CDR3 bases are TGTGCCATCAGTGAACAGCGGTTATACAATGAGCAGTTCTTC. Translation: CAISEQRLYNEQFF.

The chain joins TRBV2 to TRBJ1-2, with TRBD1 matching over 7 bases. The V and J ends lost 5 bases and 4 bases, in that order; junction bases with no gene match: 4. Germline-derived CDR1 and CDR2 are SNHLY and FYNNEI. This CDR3 has 13 residues. The CDR3 sequence: CASSRDRPYGYTF. CDR3 in DNA: TGTGCCAGCAGTCGGGACAGACCCTATGGCTACACCTTC.

This clone was found a few times. The chain employs TRBV11-3 and TRBJ2-4; a weak D match, TRBD2 (7 bases). The CDR3 spans 17 residues. Trimming removed 6 bases at V and 3 bases at J, with 21 bases between. Germline V gene data show CDR1 as SGHNT and CDR2 as YENEEA. DNA for the CDR3: TGTGCCAGCAGATCCTCGGCCGGGGGGCTAGGCAAAAACATTCAGTACTTC. This encodes CASRSSAGGLGKNIQYF.

The J gene is TRBJ1-2, the V gene TRBV9, with D possibly TRBD1 on 6 matching bases. CDR1 is SGDLS and CDR2 is YYNGEE in the germline V gene. Trimming took 3 bases from V and 4 from J, leaving 13 bases between them. This CDR3 contains 14 residues. In nucleotides, the CDR3 is TGTGCCAGCAGCGCCTCGGACAGATCCTATGGCTACACCTTC. Translating gives CASSASDRSYGYTF.

This clone was seen more than once but under ten times. The V gene is TRBV9, the J gene TRBJ2-5, with 7 nucleotides matching TRBD1. The CDR3 is 15 amino acids. J was trimmed by 2 bases and V by 2 bases; bases with no gene match: 6. Germline CDR1 and CDR2: SGDLS and YYNGEE. Here the CDR3 DNA reads TGTGCCAGCAGCGTCCTTGGGGACAGACAAGAGACCCAGTACTTC. Its protein product is CASSVLGDRQETQYF.

This chain links TRBV10-2 with TRBJ2-1; 8 positions agree with TRBD2. J was trimmed by 4 bases and V by 4 bases; bases with no gene match: 3. This CDR3 is built from 14 residues. Germline lookup yields CDR1 WSHSY and CDR2 SAAADI. The CDR3 is CASSGGLGYNEQFF. The CDR3 DNA is TGCGCCAGCAGTGGGGGACTAGGATACAATGAGCAGTTCTTC.

The chain uses TRBV7-2 and TRBJ2-2; 9 bases align to TRBD2. V was pared by 2 bases and J by 0 bases, with 4 bases of the junction left unmatched. The CDR3 extends over 17 amino acids. Germline V gene sequence: CDR1 SGHTA, CDR2 FQGNSA. The CDR3: CASSLRLAGTNTGELFF. The CDR3 nucleotides are TGTGCCAGCAGCTTAAGGCTAGCGGGGACGAACACCGGGGAGCTGTTTTTT.

This chain uses TRBV7-2 with TRBJ2-2; D is possibly TRBD2 (6 bases). CDR1 SGHTA and CDR2 FQGNSA come from the germline V gene. Trimming removed 1 base from V and 1 base from J, with 7 bases in between. This CDR3 is 15 amino acids long. The CDR3 spells CASSLGLGNTGELFF. The CDR3 DNA reads as TGTGCCAGCAGCTTAGGACTAGGGAACACCGGGGAGCTGTTTTTT.

The genes are TRBV11-3 and TRBJ2-5; the match to TRBD1 covers 8 bases. Germline CDR1 reads SGHNT; CDR2 reads YENEEA. The V and J ends lost 4 bases and 4 bases, in that order; junction bases with no gene match: 8. The CDR3 sequence is 15 residues long. CDR3 region: CASSSGQGERETQYF. The CDR3 coding sequence is TGTGCCAGCAGCTCCGGACAGGGTGAAAGAGAGACCCAGTACTTC. The variable domain in full, completed from reference TRBV11-3 and TRBJ2-5, reads EAGVVQSPRYKIIEKKQPVAFWCNPISGHNTLYWYLQNLGQGPELLIRYENEEAVDDSQLPKDRFSAERLKGVDSTLKIQPAELGDSAVYLCASSSGQGERETQYFGPGTRLLVL.

V and J are TRBV28 and TRBJ2-1; tentative D call: TRBD1 (6 bases). The V end was cut by 5 bases, the J end by 10 bases, with 15 bases between. CDR1 and CDR2 (germline): MDHEN, SYDVKM. The CDR3 extends over 13 amino acids. CDR3 sequence reads: CASSTTGSREQFF. The CDR3 nucleotides read TGTGCCAGCAGTACAACAGGGTCCCGGGAGCAGTTCTTC.

This chain links TRBV7-2 with TRBJ2-1, with 16 bases lining up with TRBD2. J lost 8 bases, V lost 5 bases, and 15 bases had no gene match. The germline V gene has CDR1 SGHTA and CDR2 FQGNSA. This CDR3 comprises 19 residues. Here the CDR3 DNA reads TGTGCCAGCAGCCCCGGGACTAGCGGGAGGGCCCTGGGTTGGTATGAGCAGTTCTTC. Protein sequence: CASSPGTSGRALGWYEQFF.

This chain uses TRBV7-8 with TRBJ2-7, with D possibly matching TRBD2 (6 bases). The CDR3 runs 16 residues. The V end was cut by 0 bases, the J end by 0 bases, with 12 bases between. Germline loops: CDR1 SGHVS, CDR2 FQNEAQ. CDR3 in amino acids: CASSLALAASSYEQYF. CDR3 nucleotides: TGTGCCAGCAGCTTAGCTTTAGCGGCTAGCTCCTACGAGCAGTACTTC.

This clone has a single count. The V call is TRBV5-4, the J call TRBJ2-1; 11 bases fit TRBD2. This CDR3 region has 16 residues. CDR1 is SGHNT and CDR2 is YYREEE in the germline V gene (reference sequence). The junction had 5 bases not matched to a gene; V was cut back by 4 bases and J by 2 bases. The CDR3 reads CASSGRTSGPYNEQFF. DNA for the CDR3: TGTGCCAGCAGCGGCCGGACTAGCGGGCCCTACAATGAGCAGTTCTTC.